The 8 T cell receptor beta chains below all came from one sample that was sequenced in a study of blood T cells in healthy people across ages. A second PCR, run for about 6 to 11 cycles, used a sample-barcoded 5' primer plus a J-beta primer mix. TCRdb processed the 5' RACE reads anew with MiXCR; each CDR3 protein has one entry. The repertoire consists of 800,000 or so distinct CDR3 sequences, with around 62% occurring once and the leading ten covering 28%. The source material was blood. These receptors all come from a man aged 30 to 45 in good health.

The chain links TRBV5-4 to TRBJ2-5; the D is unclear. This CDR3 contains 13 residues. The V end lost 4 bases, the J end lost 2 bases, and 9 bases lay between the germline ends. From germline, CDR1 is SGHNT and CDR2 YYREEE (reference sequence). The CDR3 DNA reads TGTGCCAGCAGCGCGATCGGACAAGAGACCCAGTACTTC. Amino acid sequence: CASSAIGQETQYF.

The CDR3 DNA reads TGCAGTGCTAGGAACCCCGTTGGACCCGAAGATGCCAAAAACATTCAGTACTTC. This codes for CSARNPVGPEDAKNIQYF. The chain employs TRBV20-1 and TRBJ2-4, with D uncertain. Per the germline V gene, CDR1 is DFQATT and CDR2 is SNEGSKA (reference sequence). Trimming cost V 3 bases and J 1 base, with 22 bases left between them. The CDR3 length is 18 residues.

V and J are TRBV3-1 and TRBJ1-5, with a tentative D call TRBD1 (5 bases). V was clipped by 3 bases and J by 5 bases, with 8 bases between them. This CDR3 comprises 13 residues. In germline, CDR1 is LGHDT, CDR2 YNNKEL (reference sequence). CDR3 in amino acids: CASSQTADQPQHF. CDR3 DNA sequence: TGTGCCAGCAGCCAGACAGCTGATCAGCCCCAGCATTTT.

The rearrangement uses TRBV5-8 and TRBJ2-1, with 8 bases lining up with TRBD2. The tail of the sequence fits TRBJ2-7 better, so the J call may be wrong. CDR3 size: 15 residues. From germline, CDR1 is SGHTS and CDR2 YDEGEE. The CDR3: CASSAYGRGANEQYF. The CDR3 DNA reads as TGTGCCAGCAGCGCCTATGGGCGGGGGGCCAATGAGCAGTACTTC.

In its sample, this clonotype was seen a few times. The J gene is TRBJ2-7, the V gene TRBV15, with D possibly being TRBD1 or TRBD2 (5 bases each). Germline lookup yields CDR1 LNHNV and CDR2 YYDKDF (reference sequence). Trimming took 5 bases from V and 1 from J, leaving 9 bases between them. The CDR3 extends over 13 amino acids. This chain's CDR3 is CATSGTESYEQYF. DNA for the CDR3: TGTGCCACCAGCGGGACCGAGTCCTACGAGCAGTACTTC.

CDR3 sequence (DNA): TGTGCCAGCAGTTTTACGGGAGGGGCCTACAATGAGCAGTTCTTC. It yields the protein CASSFTGGAYNEQFF. The chain uses TRBV28 and TRBJ2-1; the match to TRBD2 covers 8 bases. The V segment lost 3 bases and the J segment 2 bases; nucleotides outside the gene matches: 3. The CDR3 is 15 amino acids. Germline V gene sequence: CDR1 MDHEN, CDR2 SYDVKM.

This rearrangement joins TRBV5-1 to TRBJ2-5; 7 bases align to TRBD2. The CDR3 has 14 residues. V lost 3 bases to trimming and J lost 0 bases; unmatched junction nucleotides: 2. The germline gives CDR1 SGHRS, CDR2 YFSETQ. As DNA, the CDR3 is TGCGCCAGCAGCTGGGGGGGGTACCAAGAGACCCAGTACTTC. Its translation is CASSWGGYQETQYF.

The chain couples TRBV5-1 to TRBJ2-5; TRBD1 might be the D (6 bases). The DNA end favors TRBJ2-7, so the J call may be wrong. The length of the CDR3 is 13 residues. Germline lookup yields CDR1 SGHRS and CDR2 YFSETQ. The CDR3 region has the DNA TGCGCCAGCAGCGCCCGACAGGAGTACGAGCAGTACTTC. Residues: CASSARQEYEQYF.